The rows below give T cell receptor beta chains drawn from one sample of a study of vaccination effects on CD4 cells after COVID-19. This table comes from immunoSEQ multiplex PCR, and its TCRdb copy is limited to in-frame clones, with some not included. The sample holds fewer than 80,000 clones; 74% are singletons and the top ten take approximately 1.5%. These receptors' targets are unknown. The specimen was CD4+ T cells from PBMCs cultured with HCoV-229E spike peptides, collected after COVID-19 vaccination. The receptors shown here come from a human donor who received a COVID-19 vaccine. Each CDR3 is given with its conserved first and last residue. The D gene is left open where the match is weak. Size is stated for part of the rows, as once, few or many counts, or as a class when the clone is expanded.

clone size: NA; J gene: TRBJ2-5; D gene: TRBD1; V gene: TRBV7-2; CDR3 DNA: TGTGCCAGCAGCCCATGGACAGGGCAAGAGACCCAGTACTTC; CDR3 protein: CASSPWTGQETQYF
clone size: few; J gene: TRBJ1-1; D gene: TRBD1; V gene: TRBV6-5; CDR3 DNA: TGTGCCAGCAGTTCATTCCGGGACAGGAACACTGAAGCTTTCTTT; CDR3 protein: CASSSFRDRNTEAFF
clone size: NA; J gene: TRBJ1-4; D gene: TRBD1; V gene: TRBV5-1; CDR3 DNA: TGCGCCAGCAGCCTTTCACAGGGGGAAAAACTGTTTTTT; CDR3 protein: CASSLSQGEKLFF
clone size: NA; J gene: TRBJ2-5; D gene: TRBD1; V gene: TRBV30; CDR3 DNA: TGTGCCTCGGCAGGGGGCGAGACCCAGTACTTC; CDR3 protein: CASAGGETQYF
clone size: NA; J gene: TRBJ2-1; D gene: NA; V gene: TRBV5-1; CDR3 DNA: TGCGCCAGCAGCACGGACACAACCTACAATGAGCAGTTCTTC; CDR3 protein: CASSTDTTYNEQFF
clone size: NA; J gene: TRBJ2-5; D gene: NA; V gene: TRBV24-1; CDR3 DNA: TGTGCCACCAGTGATTTTCCCGGGCAAGAGACCCAGTACTTC; CDR3 protein: CATSDFPGQETQYF
clone size: few; J gene: TRBJ1-1; D gene: TRBD1; V gene: TRBV6-2/TRBV6-3; CDR3 DNA: TGTGCCAGCAGTTATTCAGGGACAGCGAACACTGAAGCTTTCTTT; CDR3 protein: CASSYSGTANTEAFF
clone size: NA; J gene: TRBJ1-6; D gene: NA; V gene: TRBV24-1; CDR3 DNA: TGTGCCACCACTCCAGGGTGGAGTTCACCCCTCCACTTT; CDR3 protein: CATTPGWSSPLHF
clone size: NA; J gene: TRBJ1-1; D gene: TRBD1; V gene: TRBV30; CDR3 DNA: TGTGCCTGGGTAGGACAGGGGGCAGGCGGCACTGAAGCTTTCTTT; CDR3 protein: CAWVGQGAGGTEAFF
clone size: NA; J gene: TRBJ2-3; D gene: TRBD2; V gene: TRBV20-1; CDR3 DNA: TGCAGTGCTAGTGCCGGACTAGCGGGGTTAGGTACGCAGTATTTT; CDR3 protein: CSASAGLAGLGTQYF
clone size: few; J gene: TRBJ2-2; D gene: NA; V gene: TRBV5-8; CDR3 DNA: TGTGCCAGCAGCTTTGGACCGGGGGCAGCGAACACCGGGGAGCTGTTTTTT; CDR3 protein: CASSFGPGAANTGELFF
clone size: NA; J gene: TRBJ1-4; D gene: NA; V gene: TRBV4-1; CDR3 DNA: TGCGCCAGCAGCCAAGACCAGAATCGTCCCGATGAAAAACTGTTTTTT; CDR3 protein: CASSQDQNRPDEKLFF
clone size: NA; J gene: TRBJ1-2; D gene: NA; V gene: TRBV6-5; CDR3 DNA: TGTGCCACCCCGGAAAGGGATGGCTACACCTTC; CDR3 protein: CATPERDGYTF
clone size: NA; J gene: TRBJ2-5; D gene: NA; V gene: TRBV6-1; CDR3 DNA: TGTGCCAGCAGTGAAGACAGGGAGTACCAAGAGACCCAGTACTTC; CDR3 protein: CASSEDREYQETQYF
clone size: once; J gene: TRBJ1-5; D gene: TRBD1; V gene: TRBV15; CDR3 DNA: TGTGCCACCAGCAGAGATAGGGGGCTGGTTAGCAATCAGCCCCAGCATTTT; CDR3 protein: CATSRDRGLVSNQPQHF
clone size: few; J gene: TRBJ1-1; D gene: TRBD1; V gene: TRBV6-5; CDR3 DNA: TGTGCCAGCAGGCGGACAGGGATGAACACTGAAGCTTTCTTT; CDR3 protein: CASRRTGMNTEAFF
clone size: NA; J gene: TRBJ2-2; D gene: TRBD1; V gene: TRBV24-1; CDR3 DNA: TGTGCCACCAGTGCAGGGGGCTTAGTGGGGGACACCGGGGAGCTGTTTTTT; CDR3 protein: CATSAGGLVGDTGELFF
clone size: NA; J gene: TRBJ1-4; D gene: NA; V gene: TRBV5-4; CDR3 DNA: TGTGCCAGCAGCTCCACTCTAGATGAAAAACTGTTTTTT; CDR3 protein: CASSSTLDEKLFF
clone size: NA; J gene: TRBJ2-3; D gene: NA; V gene: TRBV27; CDR3 DNA: TGTGCCAGCCCCCAAATATCGATCACAGATACGCAGTATTTT; CDR3 protein: CASPQISITDTQYF